The TCR beta chain described here comes from a study of T cells in Graves' hyperthyroidism and ophthalmopathy. Study-wide points: Ophthalmopathy got predicted by the model a median approximately 6.3 months before its onset. The majority of expanded thyroid clonotypes above 0.001 also appeared in blood.

RNA transcripts gave rise to amplified TCR beta CDR3 regions. The TCR CDR3 was amplified in a first-round RT-PCR using the HTBI primer set. TCRdb redid the calling of the multiplex PCR reads with MiXCR, one entry per CDR3 protein. The table records approximately 590,000 distinct CDR3 sequences, 15% to 18% of them present only once. CDR1 is ENHRY and CDR2 is SYGVKD in the germline V gene. The CDR3 is made up of 16 amino acids. Trimming removed 10 bases from V and 5 bases from J; junction bases left unmatched: 16. In the case of this clonotype: The antigen remains undetermined.

Clinical symptoms, serum thyroxine and TRAb, thyroid ultrasound and orbital computed tomography together formed the diagnostic basis. The material sequenced was blood. The clonotype was recovered from a woman in her thirties with Graves' hyperthyroidism. The chain joins TRBV10-3 to TRBJ2-2, with 7 nucleotides matching TRBD1. The CDR3 here is CATSPAQGKGTGELFF. CDR3 in DNA: TGTGCCACCAGCCCAGCACAGGGGAAAGGTACCGGGGAGCTGTTTTTT.